This T cell receptor beta chain was observed in a study of CXCR3-negative and CXCR3-positive naive CD8 T cells. The CDR3 length is 16 residues. The germline CDR1 and CDR2 sequences are MNHEY and SMNVEV (reference sequence). Notes on this clonotype: Its antigen remains unknown.

UMI-tagged TRB cDNA libraries were built via 5' RACE. TCRdb re-called the 5' RACE reads; every CDR3 protein appears as one record, without DNA. This table lists 45,000 to 75,000 distinct CDR3 sequences. Study-wide points: Naive subsets were similarly diverse, while memory CD8+ repertoires were much less diverse.

The clonotype originates from a human donor in good health. Some clones in this sample may be carry-over from other donors' samples. Specimen: naive CXCR3- CD8+ T cells from blood. Subset specified: CD45RO-CCR7+CD27+CD95- naive CD8+ T cells lacking CXCR3 (TNR3-). The chain joins TRBV27 to TRBJ2-7; TCRdb's D gene call, TRBD1, goes unchecked for lack of DNA. CDR3 sequence: CASSFKRDRKLYEQYF.